The sequence of this T cell receptor beta chain was determined in a study of blood T cell repertoires in COVID-19 (TCRdb year 2020). Some background on the complete study: Recovered participants in ImmuneRACE Cohort 3 were defined by two consecutive negative NP/OP PCR tests, clearance by a healthcare professional, or resolution of symptoms. Samples came from the ongoing ImmuneRACE study (first 160 participants) plus 1,254 subjects from 6 global collaborators. Where available, HLA class I and class II types were obtained from metadata supplied by the sample provider rather than from assay-based typing. The dataset comprised deeply sampled blood TCRbeta repertoires from subjects exposed to, actively infected with, or recovered from COVID-19. Samples from collaborators originated in the United States, Italy and Spain and spanned both the acute and convalescent phases of COVID-19. The material from the prospective study consisted of cDNA or gDNA derived from T cells, B-cell-depleted T cells, or PBMCs. The sample metadata nearly always contained a de-identified subject ID, COVID-19 status, age in years and sex. A freely available public database, intended as a resource for researchers studying the immune response to SARS-CoV-2, is where the repertoires were released.

Overall study results and their limits: The amount of clinical and demographic metadata varied by source and participant and was provided uncurated.

TCRbeta CDR3 regions were amplified from genomic DNA by means of the immunoSEQ Assay, a bias-controlled multiplex PCR. As for the original processing: The number of nucleated cells in each sample was estimated from the amplification of reference gene primers within the assay. To quantify the absolute abundance of each unique TCRbeta CDR3 rearrangement, sequence reads were collapsed and filtered. For each sample, productive Simpson clonality was calculated as the square root of Simpson's diversity index across productive rearrangements. TCRdb's version of the immuneACCESS table is confined to in-frame rearrangements and falls short of the full clone set. An unresolved V gene accounts for under half of the shortfall where checked; the remainder is of unknown origin. Clone size and V and J calls were adopted from that table, with D and trimming inferred from the DNA. The sample records a few hundred thousand clones, more than 75% of which are singletons. The ten biggest clones cover approximately 1.9% of the sample.

This clone has only one observation. Its antigen is not yet known. No much larger clone exists at a distance of one base, and base qualities are not known. Enrolling through a virtual design, the prospective study's participants ranged in age from roughly 18 to 100 years and lived across 20 to 25 United States geographic areas. Cohort assignment in the prospective study relied on participant-reported clinical history from a screening survey and a study questionnaire. In the prospective study, whole blood, serum and a nasopharyngeal or oropharyngeal swab were collected from each participant by mobile phlebotomists. Over a roughly two-month period, participants in the prospective study had the option of providing additional blood draws and questionnaires. Before DNA extraction, prospective study blood samples were shipped either frozen or at room temperature. The CDR3 sequence holds 14 residues, the cysteine and phenylalanine included. The entry retains the CDR3 DNA only, 42 bases that are in frame from base 1. The junction shows trimming of 4 bases on V and 8 bases on J, plus 14 bases between the germline ends. Sequences SEHNR (CDR1) and FQNEAQ (CDR2) are obtained from the germline V gene (reference sequence).

Recombination joined TRBV7-9 with TRBJ1-4; TRBD1 is a weak D gene call, 5 bases matching. The sample was PBMCs or T cells enriched from blood (not recorded which). This receptor was obtained from a man aged 35-49 years in a cohort exposed to, infected with or recovered from COVID-19 (not recorded which). The CDR3 protein is CASSSSSGVEKLFF. The DNA sequence is given as TGTGCCAGCAGCTCCTCCTCGGGGGTGGAAAAACTGTTTTTT.